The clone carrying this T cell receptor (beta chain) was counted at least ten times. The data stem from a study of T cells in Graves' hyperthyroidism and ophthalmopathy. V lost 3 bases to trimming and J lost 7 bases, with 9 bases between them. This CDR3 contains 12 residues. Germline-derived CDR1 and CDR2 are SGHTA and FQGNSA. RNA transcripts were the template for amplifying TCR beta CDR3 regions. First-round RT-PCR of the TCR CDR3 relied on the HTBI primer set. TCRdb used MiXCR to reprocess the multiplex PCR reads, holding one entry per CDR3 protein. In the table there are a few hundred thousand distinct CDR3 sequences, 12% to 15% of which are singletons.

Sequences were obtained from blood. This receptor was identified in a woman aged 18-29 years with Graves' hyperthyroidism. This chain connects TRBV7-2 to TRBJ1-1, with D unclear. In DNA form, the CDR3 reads TGTGCCAGCAGCTTTGGACGGCGTGAAGCTTTCTTT. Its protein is CASSFGRREAFF.